The 5 T cell receptor beta chains below all came from one sample that was sequenced in a study of vaccination and CD4 T cells after COVID-19. Oncomine TCR Beta short-read sequencing was applied to DNA from cultured CD4+ T cells. TCRdb ran MiXCR on the PCR reads and lists one entry per CDR3 protein. In the table there are roughly 13,000 distinct CDR3 sequences, 55% to 65% of which are singletons. Described treatment: roughly 10-day PBMC culture with coronavirus spike peptide pools or control peptides (ViraFEST assay). These receptors have no identified antigens. Sequenced input: CD4+ T cells from blood, cultured in vitro. These receptors were collected from a human donor who had recovered from COVID-19.

The chain couples TRBV29-1 to TRBJ2-1, with 7 bases identical to TRBD1. This CDR3 spans 14 amino acids. Germline V CDR1 and CDR2: SQVTM, ANQGSEA. The V segment lost 6 bases and the J segment 7 bases; nucleotides outside the gene matches: 12. This CDR3 reads CSVATYTGVNEQFF. The CDR3 DNA sequence: TGCAGCGTAGCTACTTACACAGGGGTTAATGAGCAGTTCTTC.

This clonotype was seen a few times. The rearrangement links TRBV6-5 to TRBJ1-1; D remains ambiguous. Germline V gene data show CDR1 as MNHEY and CDR2 as SVGAGI. The CDR3 is made up of 14 amino acids. Trimming removed 4 bases from V and 6 bases from J, with 15 bases in between. CDR3 bases: TGTGCCAGCAGTTTGGCGCGAACCCGTCCTGAAGCTTTCTTT. It encodes CASSLARTRPEAFF.

The chain employs TRBV27 and TRBJ2-7; 10 bases are a match to TRBD1. With 2 bases clipped from V and 7 bases from J, the junction kept 8 bases outside the gene matches. Per germline, CDR1 MNHEY and CDR2 SMNVEV (reference sequence). CDR3 length: 15 residues. Here the CDR3 reads CASSLIPGQGFEQYF. The DNA of the CDR3 is TGTGCCAGCAGTTTAATTCCGGGACAGGGGTTTGAGCAGTACTTC.

The rearrangement links TRBV11-3 to TRBJ2-7; D may be TRBD1 (6 bases). The CDR3 runs 12 residues. V lost 0 bases and J lost 9, with 9 bases in between. CDR1 is SGHNT, CDR2 YENEEA, per germline. CDR3 loop: CASSLETGLQYF. The CDR3 DNA reads TGTGCCAGCAGCTTAGAAACAGGGCTGCAGTACTTC.

This chain uses TRBV19 with TRBJ2-3; D is unclear. The germline V and J ends were trimmed by 4 bases and 1 base, with 18 bases remaining between them. The length of the CDR3 is 17 residues. CDR1 and CDR2 (germline): LNHDA, SQIVND (reference sequence). CDR3 bases: TGTGCCAGTAGTACCAAGGCCTGGACGATCGGCACAGATACGCAGTATTTT. It encodes CASSTKAWTIGTDTQYF.